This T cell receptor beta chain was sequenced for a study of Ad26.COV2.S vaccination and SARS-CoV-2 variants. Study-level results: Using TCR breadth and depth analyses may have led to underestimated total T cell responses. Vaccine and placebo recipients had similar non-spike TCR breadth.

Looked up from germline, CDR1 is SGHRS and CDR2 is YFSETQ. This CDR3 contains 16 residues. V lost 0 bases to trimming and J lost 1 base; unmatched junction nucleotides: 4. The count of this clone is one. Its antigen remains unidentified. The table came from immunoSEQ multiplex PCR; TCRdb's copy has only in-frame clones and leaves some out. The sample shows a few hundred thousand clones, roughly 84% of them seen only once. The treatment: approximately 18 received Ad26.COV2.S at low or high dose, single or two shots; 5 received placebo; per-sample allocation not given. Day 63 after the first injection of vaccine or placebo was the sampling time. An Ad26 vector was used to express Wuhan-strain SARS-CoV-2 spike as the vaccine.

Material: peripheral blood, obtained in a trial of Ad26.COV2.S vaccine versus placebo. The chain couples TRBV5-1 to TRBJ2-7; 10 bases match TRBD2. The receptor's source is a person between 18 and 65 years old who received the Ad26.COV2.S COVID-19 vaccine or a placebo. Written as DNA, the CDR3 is TGCGCCAGCAGCTTGGGTCCGGGACTAGCGTCCTACGAGCAGTACTTC. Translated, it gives CASSLGPGLASYEQYF.